These 2 T cell receptor beta chains were all obtained from the same sample, sequenced in a study of CD8+ T cells in alopecia areata. Extracted RNA was reverse transcribed, and the resulting cDNA served as sequencing template. Only in-frame clones appear in the TCRdb table, and some are missing; sequencing was by immunoSEQ multiplex PCR. The table has 150,000 or so clones, approximately 60% seen once. The sample taken for sequencing was CD4+ T cells sorted from blood. The receptor source for this set is a human donor in good health.

In this sample, this clone turned up a few times. The chain is built from TRBV28 and TRBJ1-4; TRBD1 matches 9 bases. CDR3 length: 17 residues. J was trimmed by 10 bases and V by 6 bases; bases with no gene match: 18. Germline-derived CDR1 and CDR2 are MDHEN and SYDVKM. The CDR3 DNA reads TGTGCCAGCAGCCCCACCGGGACAGGGCTTGCTAGGGGAAAACTGTTTTTT. Its protein is CASSPTGTGLARGKLFF.

CDR3 nucleotides: TGCAGCGTCGCGACAGGAACTTATGGCTACACCTTC. It yields the protein CSVATGTYGYTF. J is TRBJ1-2 and V is TRBV29-1; TRBD1 is a possible D gene (6 bases). Trimming left V 6 bases short and J 5 bases short, with 13 bases between. CDR3 length: 12 residues. The germline gives CDR1 SQVTM, CDR2 ANQGSEA.